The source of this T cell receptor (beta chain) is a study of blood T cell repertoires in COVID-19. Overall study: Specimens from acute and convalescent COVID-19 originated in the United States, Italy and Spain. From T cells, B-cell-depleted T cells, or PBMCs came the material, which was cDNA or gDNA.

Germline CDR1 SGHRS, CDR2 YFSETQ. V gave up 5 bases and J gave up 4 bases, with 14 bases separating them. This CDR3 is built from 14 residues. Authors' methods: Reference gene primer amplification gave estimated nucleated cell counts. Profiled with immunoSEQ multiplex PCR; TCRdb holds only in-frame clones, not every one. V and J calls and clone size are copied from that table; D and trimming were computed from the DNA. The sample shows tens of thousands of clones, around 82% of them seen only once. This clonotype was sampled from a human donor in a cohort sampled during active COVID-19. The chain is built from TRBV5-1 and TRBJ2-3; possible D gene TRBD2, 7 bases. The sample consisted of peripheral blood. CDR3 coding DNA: TGCGCCAGCAGATGGGGGGGGGCCCCAGATACGCAGTATTTT. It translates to CASRWGGAPDTQYF.